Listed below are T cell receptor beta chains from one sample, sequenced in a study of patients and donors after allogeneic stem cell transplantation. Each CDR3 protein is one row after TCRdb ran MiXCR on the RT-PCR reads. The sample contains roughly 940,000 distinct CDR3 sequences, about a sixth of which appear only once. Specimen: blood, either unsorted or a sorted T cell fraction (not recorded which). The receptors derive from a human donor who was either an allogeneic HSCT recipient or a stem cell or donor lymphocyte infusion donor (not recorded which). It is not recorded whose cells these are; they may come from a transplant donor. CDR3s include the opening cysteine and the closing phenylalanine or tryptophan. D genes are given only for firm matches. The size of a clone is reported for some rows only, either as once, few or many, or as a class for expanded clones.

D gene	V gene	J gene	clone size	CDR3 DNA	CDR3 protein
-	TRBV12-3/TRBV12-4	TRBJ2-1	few	TGTGCCAGCAGTTTAGCGTCGACGGCGACGGAGTTCTTC	CASSLASTATEFF
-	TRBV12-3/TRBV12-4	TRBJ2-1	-	TGTGCCAGCAGACCCGACTGGGGCTCCTACAATGAGCAGTTCTTC	CASRPDWGSYNEQFF
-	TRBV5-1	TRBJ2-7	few	TGCGCCAGCAGCTTGGAATCCCGACTTAGCGGAGCCTACGAGCAGTACTTC	CASSLESRLSGAYEQYF
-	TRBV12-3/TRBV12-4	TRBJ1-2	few	TGTGCCAGCAGTTTAGAGTGGGTTACTAACTATGGCTACACCTTC	CASSLEWVTNYGYTF
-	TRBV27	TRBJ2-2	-	TGTGCCAGCAGTTCAATCCCGGGACTTAGAACCGGGGAGCTGTTTTTT	CASSSIPGLRTGELFF
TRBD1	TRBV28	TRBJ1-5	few	TGTGCCAGCAAACCCGGGACAGGGGTAAACGGGCAGCCCCAGCATTTT	CASKPGTGVNGQPQHF
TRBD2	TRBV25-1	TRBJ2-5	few	TGTGCCAGCAGTGAGTTTTGGGCTAGCGGGGGAATCCAAGAGACCCAGTACTTC	CASSEFWASGGIQETQYF
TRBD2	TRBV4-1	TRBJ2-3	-	TGCGCCAGCAGCCAAGATGACAGCGGGAGGTTAGATACGCAGTATTTT	CASSQDDSGRLDTQYF
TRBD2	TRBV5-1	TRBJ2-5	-	TGCGCCAGCACCACGGCGGGAGGGCTAGAGACCCAGTACTTC	CASTTAGGLETQYF
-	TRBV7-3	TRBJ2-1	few	TGTGCCAGCACCCCGACACGTAAGGATGAGCAGTTCTTC	CASTPTRKDEQFF
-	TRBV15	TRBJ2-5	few	TGTGCCACCAGCAGAGATCTAACGGTCCAAGAGACCCAGTACTTC	CATSRDLTVQETQYF
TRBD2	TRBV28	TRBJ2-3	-	TGTGCCAGCAGTTTACTAGCGGGAGGGGACTCAGATACGCAGTATTTT	CASSLLAGGDSDTQYF
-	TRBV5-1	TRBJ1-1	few	TGCGCCAGCAGCTTGTTCGGTGAGAAGAACACTGAAGCTTTCTTT	CASSLFGEKNTEAFF
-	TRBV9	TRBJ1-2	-	TGTGCCAGCAGCGTCGGTCAATCGACAGGTCGGAATAACTATGGCTACACCTTC	CASSVGQSTGRNNYGYTF
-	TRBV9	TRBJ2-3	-	TGTGCCAGCAGCGCCCCTCGGCGGGGAGGAGATACGCAGTATTTT	CASSAPRRGGDTQYF
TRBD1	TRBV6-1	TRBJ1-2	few	TGTGCCAGCAGTCCCGGTAGGACAGGGGTAAACTATGGCTACACCTTC	CASSPGRTGVNYGYTF
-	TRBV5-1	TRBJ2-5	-	TGCGCCAGCAGCCCATCGGACTGGGTAGTAGAGACCCAGTACTTC	CASSPSDWVVETQYF
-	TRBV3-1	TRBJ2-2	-	TGTGCCAGCAGCCATGGCTGGGGGACTACCGGGGAGCTGTTTTTT	CASSHGWGTTGELFF
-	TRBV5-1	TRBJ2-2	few	TGCGCCAGCAGCAACATTGGGACATTCACCGGGGAGCTGTTTTTT	CASSNIGTFTGELFF
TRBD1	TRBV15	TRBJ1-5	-	TGTGCCACCAGCAGAGGTGGGACAGGTTATCGGCCCCAGCATTTT	CATSRGGTGYRPQHF
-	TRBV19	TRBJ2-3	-	TGTGCCAGTAGTTTCCTAGATAGCACAGATACGCAGTATTTT	CASSFLDSTDTQYF
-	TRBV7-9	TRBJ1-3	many	TGTGCCAGCAGCTTAGTAGGGCCTGGAAACACCATATATTTT	CASSLVGPGNTIYF
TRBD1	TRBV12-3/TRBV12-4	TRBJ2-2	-	TGTGCCAGCGGGGGACAGGGCGGGGAGCTGTTTTTT	CASGGQGGELFF
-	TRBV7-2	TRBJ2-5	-	TGTGCCAGCAGCCCGATAGGCCGGGGAGAGACCCAGTACTTC	CASSPIGRGETQYF
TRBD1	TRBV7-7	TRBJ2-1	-	TGTGCTAGCAGCTTTCAGGGGGCGAATGAGCAGTTCTTC	CASSFQGANEQFF
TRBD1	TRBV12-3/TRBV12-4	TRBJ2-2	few	TGTGCCAGCACCGTGGACAGGACCACCGGGGAGCTGTTTTTT	CASTVDRTTGELFF
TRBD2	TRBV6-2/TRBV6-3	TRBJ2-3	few	TGTGCCAGCCAGCGGGGGGGCCGGGCCGATACGCAGTATTTT	CASQRGGRADTQYF
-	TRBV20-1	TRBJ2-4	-	TGCAGTGCTAGTCTCAGGAGGGACAAAAACATTCAGTACTTC	CSASLRRDKNIQYF
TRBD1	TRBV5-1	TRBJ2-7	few	TGCGCCAGCAGCTTGGGGTCGACAGGGGGTACCTACGAGCAGTACTTC	CASSLGSTGGTYEQYF
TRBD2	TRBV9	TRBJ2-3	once	TGTGCCAGCAGCGTAGCCGCTCGGGGGGGTTTAACAGATACGCAGTATTTT	CASSVAARGGLTDTQYF
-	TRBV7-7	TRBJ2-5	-	TGTGCTAGCAGCTTAGTATTCGTCGAGACCCAGTACTTC	CASSLVFVETQYF
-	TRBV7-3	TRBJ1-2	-	TGTGCCAGCAGCAATGGGAAGGGCTATGGCTACACCTTC	CASSNGKGYGYTF
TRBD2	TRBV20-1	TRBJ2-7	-	TGCAGTGCGGTGACTAGCGGGAGGTCCTACGAGCAGTACTTC	CSAVTSGRSYEQYF
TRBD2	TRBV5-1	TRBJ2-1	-	TGCGCCAGCAGCTTGATCGCCGGGGGGGCGTTTGAGCAGTTCTTC	CASSLIAGGAFEQFF
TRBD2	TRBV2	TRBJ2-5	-	TGTGCCAGCAGCGAAACTCGACTAGCGGGAGTGGAGACCCAGTACTTC	CASSETRLAGVETQYF
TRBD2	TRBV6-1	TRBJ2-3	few	TGTGCCAGCACCCGGGGGAGGGAAGATACGCAGTATTTT	CASTRGREDTQYF
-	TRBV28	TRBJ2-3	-	TGTGCCAGCAGTTTGCCGGCAGAGCTAGATACGCAGTATTTT	CASSLPAELDTQYF
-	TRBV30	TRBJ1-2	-	TGTGCCTGGAGTGTAGGGCGTAACTATGGCTACACCTTC	CAWSVGRNYGYTF
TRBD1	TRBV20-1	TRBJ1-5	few	TGCAGTGCTAGACAGGGGGCAAATGGGAATCAGCCCCAGCATTTT	CSARQGANGNQPQHF
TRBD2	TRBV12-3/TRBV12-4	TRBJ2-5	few	TGTGCCAGCGGGGCTAGCGGGGCTCAAGAGACCCAGTACTTC	CASGASGAQETQYF
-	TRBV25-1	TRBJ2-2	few	TGTGCCAGCAGTGGTGTGGGCACCGGGGAGCTGTTTTTT	CASSGVGTGELFF
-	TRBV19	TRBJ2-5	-	TGTGCCAGTAGAGGTCCTCTGAGGGAGACCCAGTACTTC	CASRGPLRETQYF
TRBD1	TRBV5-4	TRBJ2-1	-	TGTGCCAGCAGCTTGGCCAGGACAGGGTCGTCCTACAATGAGCAGTTCTTC	CASSLARTGSSYNEQFF
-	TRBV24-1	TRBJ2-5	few	TGTGCCACCAGTGATTACAAGCGTCAGACCCAGTACTTC	CATSDYKRQTQYF
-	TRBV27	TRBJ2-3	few	TGTGCCAGCAGTTTATCTGCGTATATGACAGATACGCAGTATTTT	CASSLSAYMTDTQYF
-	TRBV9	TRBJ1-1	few	TGTGCCAGCAGCACAGGGACTCTTGGGGACACTGAAGCTTTCTTT	CASSTGTLGDTEAFF
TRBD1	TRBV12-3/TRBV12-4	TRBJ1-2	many	TGTGCCAGCAGTTTAGCAGGACAGGGATGGTCTGGCTACACCTTC	CASSLAGQGWSGYTF
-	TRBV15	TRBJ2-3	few	TGTGCCACCAGCAAGTTGGGGCTCACAGATACGCAGTATTTT	CATSKLGLTDTQYF
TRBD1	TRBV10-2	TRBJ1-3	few	TGCGCCAGCACCCGACAGGGAGGAAACACCATATATTTT	CASTRQGGNTIYF
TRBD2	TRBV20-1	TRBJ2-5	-	TGCAGTGCCATCGAGGACCTAGCGGGGTTGGAGACCCAGTACTTC	CSAIEDLAGLETQYF
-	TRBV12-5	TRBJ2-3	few	TGTGCTAGTGGTTTGGTCTTCACAGGGTTCGATACGCAGTATTTT	CASGLVFTGFDTQYF
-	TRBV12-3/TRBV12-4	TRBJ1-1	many	TGTGCCAGCAGTACCATAGATTGGGGGTACACTGAAGCTTTCTTT	CASSTIDWGYTEAFF
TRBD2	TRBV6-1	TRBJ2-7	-	TGTGCCAGCAGCCGACTAGCGGGGGGGCCCATGAGCTACGAGCAGTACTTC	CASSRLAGGPMSYEQYF
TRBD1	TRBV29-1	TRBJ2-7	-	TGCAGCGTTCGCGTCGCCAGGGGGAGCGACGAGCAGTACTTC	CSVRVARGSDEQYF
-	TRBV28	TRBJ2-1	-	TGTGCCAGCAACATGGTGGGGGGAGGCTACAATGAGCAGTTCTTC	CASNMVGGGYNEQFF
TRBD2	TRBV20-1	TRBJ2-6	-	TGCAGTGCTAGCTCCATTCCTAGCGGGAAGGGGTCGGGGGCCAACGTCCTGACTTTC	CSASSIPSGKGSGANVLTF
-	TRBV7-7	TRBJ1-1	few	TGTGCTAGCAGCTTAGAACAGGACACTGAAGCTTTCTTT	CASSLEQDTEAFF